Below are 10 T cell receptor beta chains sequenced from a single sample in a study of T cells after yellow fever vaccination. TCRdb ran MiXCR on the 5' RACE reads and lists one entry per CDR3 protein. The repertoire has approximately 150,000 distinct CDR3 sequences, 5.5% to 7.5% of them found once; the top ten carry less than 3%. The sequenced sample was CD4+ T cells sorted from PBMCs, obtained on the day of the first yellow fever vaccination. The receptors stem from a man between 18 and 29 years old who received the YFV17D yellow fever vaccine.

This clonotype was seen repeatedly, ten times or more. This chain links TRBV28 with TRBJ2-1; D tentatively fits TRBD1 or TRBD2 (6 bases each). In germline, CDR1 is MDHEN, CDR2 SYDVKM. This CDR3 spans 13 amino acids. Trimming removed 10 bases at V and 6 bases at J, with 16 bases between. CDR3 in DNA: TGTGCCACGGGCCGGGGGCCCTCCAATGAGCAGTTCTTC. Protein: CATGRGPSNEQFF.

This chain joins TRBV12-3 or TRBV12-4 and TRBJ1-1; TRBD1 might be the D (5 bases). Trimming removed 5 bases at V and 5 bases at J, with 15 bases between. The CDR3 length is 14 residues. The chain's CDR3 is CASSPRGSWTEAFF. The CDR3 DNA reads as TGTGCCAGCAGTCCGAGGGGATCTTGGACTGAAGCTTTCTTT.

This clonotype was counted ten times or more. V and J are TRBV20-1 and TRBJ1-1; weak D call: TRBD1 (6 bases). Germline V gene sequence: CDR1 DFQATT, CDR2 SNEGSKA (reference sequence). The CDR3 is 12 amino acids. V shed 0 bases and J shed 5 bases, with 7 bases lying between them. DNA for the CDR3: TGCAGTGCTAGAGAGGGGGCGACTGAAGCTTTCTTT. It yields the protein CSAREGATEAFF.

This clonotype was observed many times. J is TRBJ2-2 and V is TRBV5-1; possibly TRBD1 or TRBD2 for D (5 bases each). The CDR3 extends over 13 amino acids. Trimming shortened V by 2 bases and J by 7 bases, and 9 bases separated the two germline ends. Germline CDR1 and CDR2: SGHRS and YFSETQ. The CDR3 region is CASSFRAGGELFF. DNA for the CDR3: TGCGCCAGCAGCTTCAGGGCGGGCGGGGAGCTGTTTTTT.

The chain recombines TRBV20-1 with TRBJ1-1, with unresolved D. The CDR3 runs 12 residues. The V gene's germline CDR1 is DFQATT and CDR2 SNEGSKA (reference sequence). Trimming left V 1 base short and J 8 bases short, with 11 bases between. In DNA, the CDR3 is TGCAGTGCTAGAGTCGAGGGAGGCGAAGCTTTCTTT. It translates to CSARVEGGEAFF.

The chain joins TRBV5-1 to TRBJ1-2; a weak D match, TRBD1 (5 bases). The V and J ends lost 0 bases and 8 bases respectively, with 14 bases between them. Germline V gene data show CDR1 as SGHRS and CDR2 as YFSETQ. The CDR3 runs to 14 residues. CDR3 amino acids: CASSLEEGLSGYTF. DNA for the CDR3: TGCGCCAGCAGCTTGGAAGAGGGGCTGAGCGGCTACACCTTC.

This clonotype was detected a few times. V and J are TRBV7-2 and TRBJ1-5; D gene uncertain. Germline values: CDR1 SGHTA, CDR2 FQGNSA. The V and J ends lost 5 bases and 8 bases respectively, with 16 bases between them. The CDR3 runs to 14 residues. This CDR3 reads CASSQVGIREPQHF. The DNA for the CDR3 is TGTGCCAGCAGCCAAGTGGGAATCCGAGAGCCCCAGCATTTT.

This clonotype was picked up many times. This sequence joins TRBV29-1 and TRBJ1-1; 7 bases line up with TRBD1. Germline V gene lookup returns CDR1 SQVTM and CDR2 ANQGSEA. CDR3 length: 15 residues. Germline trimming cut 4 bases from V and 1 base from J; bases unmatched to any gene: 9. This chain's CDR3 is CSVVLRQGENTEAFF. Written as DNA, the CDR3 is TGCAGCGTTGTCCTTCGACAGGGAGAGAACACTGAAGCTTTCTTT.

At least ten counts were recorded for this clonotype. The rearrangement links TRBV7-2 to TRBJ2-7; 7 nucleotides agree with TRBD1. The CDR3 has 15 residues. J gave up 3 bases and V 1 base, and 6 bases lay outside the gene matches. Per germline, CDR1 SGHTA and CDR2 FQGNSA. The CDR3 DNA reads TGTGCCAGCAGCTTAGGGGTGACAGGGATCTACGAGCAGTACGTC. Translating it yields CASSLGVTGIYEQYV.

This clonotype was seen at least ten times. This sequence joins TRBV6-1 and TRBJ2-3; D is ambiguous. CDR3 length equals 15 residues. Germline V CDR1 and CDR2: MNHNS, SASEGT. V lost 7 bases and J lost 0, with 14 bases in between. The CDR3 bases are TGTGCCAGCACCTCTTGGGCTTCTAGCACAGATACGCAGTATTTT. This translates into CASTSWASSTDTQYF.